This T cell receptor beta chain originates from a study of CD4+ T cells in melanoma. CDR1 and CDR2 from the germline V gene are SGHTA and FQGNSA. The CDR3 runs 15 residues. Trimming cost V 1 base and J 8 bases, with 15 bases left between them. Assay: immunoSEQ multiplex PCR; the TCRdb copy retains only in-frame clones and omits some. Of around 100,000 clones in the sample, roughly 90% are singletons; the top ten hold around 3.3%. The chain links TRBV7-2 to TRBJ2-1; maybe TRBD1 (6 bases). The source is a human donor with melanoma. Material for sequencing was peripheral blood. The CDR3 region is CASSLGSGVQYEQFF. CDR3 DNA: TGTGCCAGCAGCTTAGGTTCAGGGGTTCAATATGAGCAGTTCTTC.